The 3 T cell receptor beta chains below come from one sample, sequenced in a study of STAT5B mutations in CD4+ large granular lymphocyte leukemia. TCRdb's table, derived via immunoSEQ multiplex PCR, lists solely in-frame clones and lacks some. Found here are about 35,000 clones, more than 75% of them singletons; the top ten hold about 2.5%. The sequencing sample was made of CD4+ T cells from blood buffy coats. These receptors all stem from a human donor in good health.

This chain connects TRBV5-1 to TRBJ1-5; D not resolved. Trimming removed 0 bases at V and 7 bases at J, with 8 bases between. The germline V gene has CDR1 SGHRS and CDR2 YFSETQ. The CDR3 sequence is 13 residues long. The DNA for the CDR3 is TGCGCCAGCAGCTTGGGGGAACGGCAGCCCCAGCATTTT. Translation: CASSLGERQPQHF.

This sequence joins TRBV30 and TRBJ2-7; 7 bases align to TRBD2. J lost 1 base, V lost 0 bases, and 12 bases had no gene match. Germline loops: CDR1 GTSNPN, CDR2 SVGIG (reference sequence). The CDR3 runs to 17 residues. In nucleotides, the CDR3 is TGTGCCTGGAGTGTATCGTCCCCTAGCGGTGCTTCCTACGAGCAGTACTTC. It translates to CAWSVSSPSGASYEQYF.

V usage is TRBV7-8 and J usage is TRBJ2-2; D is unclear. This CDR3 spans 14 amino acids. Germline V lookup: CDR1 SGHVS, CDR2 FQNEAQ. V dropped 5 bases and J dropped 5 bases, with 12 bases sitting between them. The CDR3 protein is CASSPGLQTGELFF. CDR3 bases: TGTGCCAGCAGCCCCGGGCTCCAGACCGGGGAGCTGTTTTTT.